These 15 T cell receptor beta chains were sequenced from one sample in a study of T-cell reconstitution after alpha-beta-depleted transplantation in children. Molecular barcoding with unique molecular identifiers was used for the TCRbeta library. A single record per CDR3 protein comes from TCRdb applying MiXCR to the PCR reads. The data show 440,000 or so distinct CDR3 sequences, approximately 11% seen once. The sequenced sample was PBMCs from the stem cell graft donor, obtained from the stem cell graft. These receptors all stem from a human donor who donated a stem cell graft to a child with acute myeloid leukemia.

This chain joins TRBV4-1 and TRBJ2-5; maybe TRBD1 (6 bases). Trimming shortened V by 0 bases and J by 1 base, and 12 bases separated the two germline ends. The germline CDR1 and CDR2 sequences are MGHRA and YSYEKL. The CDR3 length is 16 residues. CDR3 coding DNA: TGCGCCAGCAGCCAAGATTTGTCGGACAGCCAAGAGACCCAGTACTTC. It encodes CASSQDLSDSQETQYF.

The chain is built from TRBV12-3 or TRBV12-4 and TRBJ2-1, with D tentatively TRBD1 (5 bases). Trimming removed 3 bases from V and 5 bases from J, with 14 bases in between. The CDR3 loop spans 15 amino acids. The CDR3 loop is CASSLRQGKNNEQFF. In DNA, the CDR3 is TGTGCCAGCAGTTTGCGGCAGGGAAAAAACAATGAGCAGTTCTTC.

Within the sample, this clonotype is medium-sized. This rearrangement joins TRBV7-3 to TRBJ2-1, with TRBD2 matching 7 bases. Trimming at V came to 5 bases and at J to 8 bases, leaving 9 bases not matched to a gene. This CDR3 has 14 residues. Germline CDR1 and CDR2: SGHTA and FQGTGA. CDR3 sequence: CASSQGLRGDEQFF. CDR3 DNA sequence: TGTGCCAGCAGCCAGGGACTACGGGGCGATGAGCAGTTCTTC.

The J gene is TRBJ1-5, the V gene TRBV3-1; no reliable D call. Germline loops: CDR1 LGHDT, CDR2 YNNKEL (reference sequence). The CDR3 has 14 amino acids. The V and J ends lost 4 bases and 7 bases respectively, with 14 bases between them. In DNA form, the CDR3 reads TGTGCCAGCAGCCCAGCCCTAACGGAGCAGCCCCAGCATTTT. Its translation is CASSPALTEQPQHF.

This sequence joins TRBV6-5 and TRBJ2-1; 7 bases align to TRBD1. The CDR3 contains 16 residues. Germline-derived CDR1 and CDR2 are MNHEY and SVGAGI. The junction had 2 bases not matched to a gene; V was cut back by 0 bases and J by 0 bases. CDR3 nucleotide sequence: TGTGCCAGCAGTTACTCAGGGGGCTACTCCTACAATGAGCAGTTCTTC. Its protein product is CASSYSGGYSYNEQFF.

This clonotype came up a few times. The chain couples TRBV29-1 to TRBJ1-1, with a possible D match to TRBD1 (6 bases). Germline CDR1 reads SQVTM; CDR2 reads ANQGSEA. The V and J ends lost 7 bases and 6 bases respectively, with 18 bases between them. This CDR3 is built from 13 residues. The CDR3 coding sequence is TGCAGCGCCTCAGCTAGGGAGGGGGCTGAAGCTTTCTTT. The encoded protein is CSASAREGAEAFF.

This clonotype has more than one count but fewer than ten. The rearrangement uses TRBV12-3 or TRBV12-4 and TRBJ2-1; D possibly uses TRBD1 or TRBD2 (5 bases each). The CDR3 has 13 amino acids. Trimming removed 4 bases from V and 10 bases from J, with 14 bases in between. The CDR3 loop is CASSSIEGREQFF. The CDR3 coding sequence is TGTGCCAGCAGTTCCATCGAGGGGCGGGAGCAGTTCTTC.

The chain recombines TRBV5-1 with TRBJ2-3, with TRBD2 matching over 10 bases. This CDR3 spans 16 amino acids. Germline V gene data show CDR1 as SGHRS and CDR2 as YFSETQ. The trim removed 0 bases at V and 6 bases at J, leaving 7 bases unmatched. As DNA, the CDR3 is TGCGCCAGCAGCTTGGAGGGGGCTAGCGGGGGTGATACGCAGTATTTT. Its protein is CASSLEGASGGDTQYF.

This clonotype has a count of ten or more. CDR3 residues: CASSLAGTGDNEQFF. The CDR3 nucleotides are TGTGCCAGCAGCTTAGCAGGGACAGGGGACAATGAGCAGTTCTTC. The gene calls are TRBV7-9 and TRBJ2-1, with 10 bases that match TRBD1. V was pared by 0 bases and J by 5 bases, with 1 base of the junction left unmatched. The germline V gene encodes CDR1 SEHNR and CDR2 FQNEAQ (reference sequence). The CDR3 is made up of 15 amino acids.

This clonotype was seen ten or more times. The DNA for the CDR3 is TGTGCCACCAGCAGACAATCAGGGGGCCAAGAGACCCAGTACTTC. Translated, it gives CATSRQSGGQETQYF. V usage is TRBV15 and J usage is TRBJ2-5; 7 nucleotides match TRBD1. CDR3 size: 15 residues. CDR1 and CDR2 from the germline V gene are LNHNV and YYDKDF (reference sequence). The ends lost 2 bases at V and 1 base at J; junction bases unmatched: 4. The entire variable domain, with the rest obtained from reference TRBV15 and TRBJ2-5, is as follows: DAMVIQNPRYQVTQFGKPVTLSCSQTLNHNVMYWYQQKSSQAPKLLFHYYDKDFNNEADTPDNFQSRRPNTSFCFLDIRSPGLGDTAMYLCATSRQSGGQETQYFGPGTRLLVL.

The chain employs TRBV7-2 and TRBJ2-7; 9 bases match TRBD2. V was clipped by 1 base and J by 6 bases; unmatched bases: 4. The germline CDR1 and CDR2 sequences are SGHTA and FQGNSA. The CDR3 length is 14 residues. The chain's CDR3 is CASSLVGTSLEQYF. CDR3 DNA sequence: TGTGCCAGCAGCTTAGTTGGGACTAGCCTCGAGCAGTACTTC.

This chain links TRBV5-1 with TRBJ2-1, with 7 bases that match TRBD1. The CDR3 loop spans 15 amino acids. CDR1 and CDR2 from the germline V gene are SGHRS and YFSETQ. V was pared by 3 bases and J by 10 bases, with 13 bases of the junction left unmatched. The CDR3 DNA is TGCGCCAGCAGCTGGAACTGGGACAGAACATTCGAGCAGTTCTTC. Its protein product is CASSWNWDRTFEQFF. The whole variable domain, remainder taken from reference TRBV5-1 and TRBJ2-1, is KAGVTQTPRYLIKTRGQQVTLSCSPISGHRSVSWYQQTPGQGLQFLFEYFSETQRNKGNFPGRFSGRQFSNSRSEMNVSTLELGDSALYLCASSWNWDRTFEQFFGPGTRLTVL.

This chain's CDR3 is CASGPGWASGELFF. CDR3 bases: TGTGCCAGCGGCCCGGGATGGGCTTCAGGGGAGCTGTTTTTT. This chain joins TRBV27 and TRBJ2-2; weak D call: TRBD2 (5 bases). The CDR3 has 14 amino acids. Per germline, CDR1 MNHEY and CDR2 SMNVEV (reference sequence). Trimming stripped 8 bases from V and 8 bases from J, with 18 bases between.

In its sample, this clonotype was seen a few times. This chain uses TRBV27 with TRBJ2-3; tentatively, D is TRBD1 or TRBD2 (5 bases each). The V gene lost 6 bases and the J gene lost 10 bases, with 17 bases spanning the gap. The CDR3 sequence is 13 residues long. The V gene's germline CDR1 is MNHEY and CDR2 SMNVEV (reference sequence). The DNA for the CDR3 is TGTGCCAGCAGCCAGAGGGGACGTTTCTCGCAGTATTTT. Translation gives CASSQRGRFSQYF.

This clonotype was recorded at least ten times. The rearrangement uses TRBV7-9 and TRBJ1-2; a weak D match, TRBD1 (5 bases). The CDR3 runs 15 residues. V gave up 0 bases and J gave up 6 bases, with 14 bases separating them. In germline, CDR1 is SEHNR, CDR2 FQNEAQ (reference sequence). The CDR3 DNA reads TGTGCCAGCAGCTTAGCGGGACGGATGAGGGATGGCTACACCTTC. Translating it yields CASSLAGRMRDGYTF.